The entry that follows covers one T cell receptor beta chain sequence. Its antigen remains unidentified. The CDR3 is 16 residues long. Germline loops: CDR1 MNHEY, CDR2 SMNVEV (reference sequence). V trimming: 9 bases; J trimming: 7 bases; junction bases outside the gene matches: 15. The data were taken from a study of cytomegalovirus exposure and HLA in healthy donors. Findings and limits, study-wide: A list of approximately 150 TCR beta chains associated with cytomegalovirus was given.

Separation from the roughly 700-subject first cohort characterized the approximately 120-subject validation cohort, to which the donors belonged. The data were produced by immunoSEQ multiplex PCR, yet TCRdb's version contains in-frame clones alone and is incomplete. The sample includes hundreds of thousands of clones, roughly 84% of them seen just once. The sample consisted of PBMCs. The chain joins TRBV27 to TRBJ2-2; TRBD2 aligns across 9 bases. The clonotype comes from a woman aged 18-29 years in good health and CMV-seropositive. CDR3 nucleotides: TGTGCCAGTTACGTAGCGGGAGTAGGATTTGGCGGGGAGCTGTTTTTT. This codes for CASYVAGVGFGGELFF.